This TCR beta chain was recovered during a study of spatial heterogeneity in lung cancer. Study-wide results and limits: Tumor mutation count correlated with how many alpha and beta TCRs expanded intratumorally.

Trimming pared 3 bases from V and 5 bases from J, leaving 17 bases between. The CDR3 spans 16 residues. Germline loops: CDR1 SGHAT, CDR2 FQNNGV. This clonotype occurred many times. Its antigen is currently unknown. Found in a library prepared for alpha chains, this beta chain is an off-target read, and its abundance has little meaning. TCRdb analysed the 5' RACE reads with MiXCR anew, one entry per CDR3 protein. The sample includes under 20,000 distinct CDR3 sequences, more than 5.5% of them seen just once. Stated time point: sample taken at primary tumor resection. Unsorted whole RNA of tumor, nontumor lung or frozen PBMC was sequenced.

The sequences come from lung tumor tissue, collected at surgery. The chain is built from TRBV11-2 and TRBJ2-1; the D gene is possibly TRBD1 (6 bases). The clonotype comes from a male donor with early-stage non-small cell lung cancer. CDR3 sequence (DNA): TGTGCCAGCAGCTTTGGACAGACACGCCTAAACAATGAGCAGTTCTTC. This translates into CASSFGQTRLNNEQFF.